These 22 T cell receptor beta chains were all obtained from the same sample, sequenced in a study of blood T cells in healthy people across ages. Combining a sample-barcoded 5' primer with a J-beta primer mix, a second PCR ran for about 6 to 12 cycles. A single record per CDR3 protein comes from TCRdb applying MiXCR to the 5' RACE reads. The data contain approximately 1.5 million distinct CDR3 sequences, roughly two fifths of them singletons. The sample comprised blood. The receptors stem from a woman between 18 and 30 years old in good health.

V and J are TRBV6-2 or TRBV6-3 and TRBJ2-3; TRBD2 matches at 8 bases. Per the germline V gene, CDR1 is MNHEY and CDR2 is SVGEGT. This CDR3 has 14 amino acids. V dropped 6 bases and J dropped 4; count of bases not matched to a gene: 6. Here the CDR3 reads CASSSSGVPDTQYF. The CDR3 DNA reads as TGTGCCAGCAGCAGTAGCGGGGTCCCAGATACGCAGTATTTT.

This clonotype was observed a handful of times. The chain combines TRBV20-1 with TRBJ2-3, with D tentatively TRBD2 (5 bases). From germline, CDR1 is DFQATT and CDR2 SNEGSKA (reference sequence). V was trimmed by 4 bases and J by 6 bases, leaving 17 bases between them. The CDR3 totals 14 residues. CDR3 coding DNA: TGCAGTGCTACGGTAACGGGAACTGGGGATACGCAGTATTTT. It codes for CSATVTGTGDTQYF.

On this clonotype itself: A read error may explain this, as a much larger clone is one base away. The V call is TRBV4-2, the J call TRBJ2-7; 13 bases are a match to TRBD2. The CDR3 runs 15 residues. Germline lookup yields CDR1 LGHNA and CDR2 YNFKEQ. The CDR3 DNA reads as TGTGCCGGCAGCCCCGGGACTAGCGGGATCTACGAGCAGTACTTC. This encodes CAGSPGTSGIYEQYF.

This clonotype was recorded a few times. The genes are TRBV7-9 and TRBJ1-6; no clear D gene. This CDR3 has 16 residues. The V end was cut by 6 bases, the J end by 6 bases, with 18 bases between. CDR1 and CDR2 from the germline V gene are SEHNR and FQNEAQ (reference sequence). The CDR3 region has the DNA TGTGCCAGCAGTTCGGAGAGGGTTGGGAGTAATTCACCCCTCCACTTT. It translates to CASSSERVGSNSPLHF.

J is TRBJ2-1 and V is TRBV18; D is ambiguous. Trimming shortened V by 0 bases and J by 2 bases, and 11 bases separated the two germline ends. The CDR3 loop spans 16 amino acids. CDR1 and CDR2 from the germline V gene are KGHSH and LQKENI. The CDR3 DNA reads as TGTGCCAGCTCACCACCCGGATCTCGCACCTACAATGAGCAGTTCTTC. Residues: CASSPPGSRTYNEQFF.

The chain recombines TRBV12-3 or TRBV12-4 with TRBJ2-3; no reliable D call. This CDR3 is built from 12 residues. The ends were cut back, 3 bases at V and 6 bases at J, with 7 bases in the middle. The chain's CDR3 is CASSLCADTQYF. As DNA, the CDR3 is TGTGCCAGCAGTTTGTGTGCGGATACGCAGTATTTT.

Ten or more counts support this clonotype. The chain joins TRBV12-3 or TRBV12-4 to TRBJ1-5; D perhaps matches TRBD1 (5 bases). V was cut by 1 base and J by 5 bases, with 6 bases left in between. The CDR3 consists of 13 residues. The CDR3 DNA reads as TGTGCCAGCAGTTTAGGGGGGTATCAGCCCCAGCATTTT. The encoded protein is CASSLGGYQPQHF.

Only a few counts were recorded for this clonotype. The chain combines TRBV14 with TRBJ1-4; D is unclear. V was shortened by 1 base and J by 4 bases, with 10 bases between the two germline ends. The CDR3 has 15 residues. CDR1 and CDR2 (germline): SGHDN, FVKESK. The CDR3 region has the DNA TGTGCCAGCAGCCAAGTTAGGTCCGGTAATGAAAAACTGTTTTTT. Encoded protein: CASSQVRSGNEKLFF.

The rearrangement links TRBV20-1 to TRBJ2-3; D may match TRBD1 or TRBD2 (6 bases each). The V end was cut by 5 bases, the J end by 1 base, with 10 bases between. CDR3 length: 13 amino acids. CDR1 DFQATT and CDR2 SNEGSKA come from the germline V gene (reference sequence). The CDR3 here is CSALGGRTDTQYF. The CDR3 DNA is TGCAGTGCTCTCGGGGGCCGCACAGATACGCAGTATTTT.

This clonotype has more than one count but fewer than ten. CDR3 residues: CASSQAWSDSYEQYF. The CDR3 coding sequence is TGCGCCAGCAGCCAAGCATGGTCAGACTCCTACGAGCAGTACTTC. The rearrangement joins TRBV4-3 to TRBJ2-7; no clear D. Trimming took off 1 base at V and 0 bases at J, with 10 bases between the two ends. The length of the CDR3 is 15 residues. Germline assignment: CDR1 LGHNA and CDR2 YSLEER.

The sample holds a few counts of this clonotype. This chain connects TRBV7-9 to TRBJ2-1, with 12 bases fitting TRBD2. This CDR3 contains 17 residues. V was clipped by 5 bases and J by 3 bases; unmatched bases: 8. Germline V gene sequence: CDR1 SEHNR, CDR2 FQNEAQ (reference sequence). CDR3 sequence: CASSPRLAGAHYNEQFF. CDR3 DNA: TGTGCCAGCAGCCCGAGACTAGCGGGGGCCCACTACAATGAGCAGTTCTTC.

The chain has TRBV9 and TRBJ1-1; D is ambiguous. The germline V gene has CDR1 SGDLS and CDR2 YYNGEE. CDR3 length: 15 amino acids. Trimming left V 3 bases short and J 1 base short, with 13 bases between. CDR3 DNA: TGTGCCAGCAGCGGCAGGTACAGCGGGAACACTGAAGCTTTCTTT. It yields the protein CASSGRYSGNTEAFF.

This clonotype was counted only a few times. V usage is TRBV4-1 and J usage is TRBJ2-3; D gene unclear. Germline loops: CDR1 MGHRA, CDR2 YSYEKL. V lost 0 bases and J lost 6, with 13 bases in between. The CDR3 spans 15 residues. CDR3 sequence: CASSQDWTRYDTQYF. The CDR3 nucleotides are TGCGCCAGCAGCCAAGACTGGACCAGATACGATACGCAGTATTTT.

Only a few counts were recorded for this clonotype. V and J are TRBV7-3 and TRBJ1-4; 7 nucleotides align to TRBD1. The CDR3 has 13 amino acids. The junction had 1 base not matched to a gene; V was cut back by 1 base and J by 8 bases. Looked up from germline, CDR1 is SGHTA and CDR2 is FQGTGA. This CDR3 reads CASSLSRGEKLFF. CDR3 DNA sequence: TGTGCCAGCAGCTTAAGCAGGGGGGAAAAACTGTTTTTT.

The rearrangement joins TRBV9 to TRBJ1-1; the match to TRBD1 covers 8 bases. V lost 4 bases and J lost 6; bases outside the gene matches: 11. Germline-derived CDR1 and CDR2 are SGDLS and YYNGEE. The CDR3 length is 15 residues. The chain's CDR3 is CASSPQTGALAEAFF. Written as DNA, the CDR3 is TGTGCCAGCAGCCCCCAGACAGGGGCGCTGGCTGAAGCTTTCTTT.

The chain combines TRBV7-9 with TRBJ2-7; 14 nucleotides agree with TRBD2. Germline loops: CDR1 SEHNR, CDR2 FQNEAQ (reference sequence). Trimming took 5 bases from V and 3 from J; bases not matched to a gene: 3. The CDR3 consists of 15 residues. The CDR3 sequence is CASSHGTSGGYEQYF. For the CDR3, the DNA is TGTGCCAGCAGCCACGGGACTAGCGGGGGCTACGAGCAGTACTTC.

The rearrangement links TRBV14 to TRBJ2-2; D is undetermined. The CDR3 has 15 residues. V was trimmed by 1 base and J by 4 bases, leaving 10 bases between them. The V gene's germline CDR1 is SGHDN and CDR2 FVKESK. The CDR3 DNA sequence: TGTGCCAGCAGCCAAGGGCACGTGAGCACCGGGGAGCTGTTTTTT. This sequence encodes CASSQGHVSTGELFF.

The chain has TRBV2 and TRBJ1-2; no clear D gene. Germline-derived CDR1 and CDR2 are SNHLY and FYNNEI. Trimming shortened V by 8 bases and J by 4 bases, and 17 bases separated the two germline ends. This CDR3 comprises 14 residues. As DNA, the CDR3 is TGTGCCAGCCAGACGGAAAATCGACTCTATGGCTACACCTTC. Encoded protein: CASQTENRLYGYTF.

The CDR3 loop is CSARNSGGRNEQYF. The CDR3, as DNA: TGCAGTGCTAGGAATAGCGGGGGGCGGAATGAGCAGTACTTC. V and J are TRBV20-1 and TRBJ2-5, with TRBD2 identical over 10 bases. This CDR3 contains 14 residues. Germline V lookup: CDR1 DFQATT, CDR2 SNEGSKA (reference sequence). J was trimmed by 11 bases and V by 3 bases; bases with no gene match: 12.

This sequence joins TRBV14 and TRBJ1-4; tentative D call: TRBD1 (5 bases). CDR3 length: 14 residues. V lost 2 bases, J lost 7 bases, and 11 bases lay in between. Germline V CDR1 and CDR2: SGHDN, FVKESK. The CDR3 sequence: CASSQKRGREKLFF. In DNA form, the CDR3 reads TGTGCCAGCAGCCAAAAAAGGGGTCGTGAAAAACTGTTTTTT.

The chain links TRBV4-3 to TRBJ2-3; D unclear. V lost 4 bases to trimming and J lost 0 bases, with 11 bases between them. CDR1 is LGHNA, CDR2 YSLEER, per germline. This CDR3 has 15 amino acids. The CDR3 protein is CASSRGRSSTDTQYF. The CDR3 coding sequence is TGCGCCAGCAGCCGTGGGCGGTCTAGCACAGATACGCAGTATTTT.

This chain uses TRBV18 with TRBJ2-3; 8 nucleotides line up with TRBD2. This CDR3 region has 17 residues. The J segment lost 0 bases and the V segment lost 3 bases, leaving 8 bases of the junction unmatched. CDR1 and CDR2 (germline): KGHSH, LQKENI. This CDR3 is CASSPFRGGSSTDTQYF. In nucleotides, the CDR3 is TGTGCCAGCTCACCGTTCCGCGGGGGGTCTAGCACAGATACGCAGTATTTT. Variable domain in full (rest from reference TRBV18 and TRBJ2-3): NAGVMQNPRHLVRRRGQEARLRCSPMKGHSHVYWYRQLPEEGLKFMVYLQKENIIDESGMPKERFSAEFPKEGPSILRIQQVVRGDSAAYFCASSPFRGGSSTDTQYFGPGTRLTVL.